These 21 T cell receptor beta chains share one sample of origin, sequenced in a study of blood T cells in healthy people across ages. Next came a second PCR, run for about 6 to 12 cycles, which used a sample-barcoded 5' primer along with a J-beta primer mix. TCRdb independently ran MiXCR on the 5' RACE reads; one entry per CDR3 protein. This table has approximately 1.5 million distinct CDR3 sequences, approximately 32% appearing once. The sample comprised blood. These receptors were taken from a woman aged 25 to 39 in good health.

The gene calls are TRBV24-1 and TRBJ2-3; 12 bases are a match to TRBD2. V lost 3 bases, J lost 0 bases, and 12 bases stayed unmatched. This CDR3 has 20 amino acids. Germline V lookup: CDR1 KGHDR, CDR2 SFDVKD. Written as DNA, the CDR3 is TGTGCCACCAGTGATAGAACCGGGACTAGCGGGCACAAGAGCACAGATACGCAGTATTTT. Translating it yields CATSDRTGTSGHKSTDTQYF.

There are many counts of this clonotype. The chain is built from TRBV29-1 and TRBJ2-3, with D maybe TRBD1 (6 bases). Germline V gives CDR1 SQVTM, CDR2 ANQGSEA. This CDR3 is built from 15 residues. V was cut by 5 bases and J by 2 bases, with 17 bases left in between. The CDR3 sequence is CSVLRDTSLTDTQYF. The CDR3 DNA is TGCAGCGTTCTTCGGGACACGTCCCTCACAGATACGCAGTATTTT.

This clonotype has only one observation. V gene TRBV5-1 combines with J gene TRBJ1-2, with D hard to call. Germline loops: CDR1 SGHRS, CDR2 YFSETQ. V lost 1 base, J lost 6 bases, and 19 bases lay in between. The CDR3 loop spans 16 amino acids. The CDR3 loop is CASSLSQKLDSDGYTF. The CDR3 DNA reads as TGCGCCAGCAGCTTGTCACAGAAACTTGATAGTGATGGCTACACCTTC.

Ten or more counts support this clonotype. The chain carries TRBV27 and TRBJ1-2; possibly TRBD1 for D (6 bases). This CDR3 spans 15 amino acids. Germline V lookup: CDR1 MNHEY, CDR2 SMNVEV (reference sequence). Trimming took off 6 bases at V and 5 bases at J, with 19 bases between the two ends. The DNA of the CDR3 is TGTGCCAGCAGCCGACTAGGAGGGCAGGGGTATGGCTACACCTTC. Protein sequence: CASSRLGGQGYGYTF.

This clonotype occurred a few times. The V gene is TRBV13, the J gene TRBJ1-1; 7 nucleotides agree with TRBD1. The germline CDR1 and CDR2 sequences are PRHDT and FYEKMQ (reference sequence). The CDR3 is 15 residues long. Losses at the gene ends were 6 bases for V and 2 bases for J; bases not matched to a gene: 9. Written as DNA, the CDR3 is TGTGCCAGCAGTCTATCAGGGGGGGGAAACACTGAAGCTTTCTTT. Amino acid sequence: CASSLSGGGNTEAFF. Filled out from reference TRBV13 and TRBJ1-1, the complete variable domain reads AAGVIQSPRHLIKEKRETATLKCYPIPRHDTVYWYQQGPGQDPQFLISFYEKMQSDKGSIPDRFSAQQFSDYHSELNMSSLELGDSALYFCASSLSGGGNTEAFFGQGTRLTVV.

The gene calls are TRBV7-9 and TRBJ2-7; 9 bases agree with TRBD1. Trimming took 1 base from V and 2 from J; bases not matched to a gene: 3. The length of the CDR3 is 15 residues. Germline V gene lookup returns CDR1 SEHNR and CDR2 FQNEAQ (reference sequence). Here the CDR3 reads CASSLGDRVPYEQYF. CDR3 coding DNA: TGTGCCAGCAGCTTAGGGGACAGGGTGCCCTACGAGCAGTACTTC.

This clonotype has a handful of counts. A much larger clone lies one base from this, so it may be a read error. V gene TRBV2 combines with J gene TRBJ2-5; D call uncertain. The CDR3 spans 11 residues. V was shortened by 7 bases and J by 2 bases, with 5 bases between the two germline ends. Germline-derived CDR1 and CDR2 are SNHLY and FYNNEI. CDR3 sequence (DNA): TGTGCCAGCAAGGCGCAAGAGACCCAGTACTTC. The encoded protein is CASKAQETQYF.

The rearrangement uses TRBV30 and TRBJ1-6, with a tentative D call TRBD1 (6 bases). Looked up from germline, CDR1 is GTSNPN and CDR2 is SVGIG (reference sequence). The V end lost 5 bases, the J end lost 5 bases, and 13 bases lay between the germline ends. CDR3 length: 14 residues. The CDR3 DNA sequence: TGTGCCTGGGACGCCGGACAGAATAATTCACCCCTCCACTTT. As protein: CAWDAGQNNSPLHF.

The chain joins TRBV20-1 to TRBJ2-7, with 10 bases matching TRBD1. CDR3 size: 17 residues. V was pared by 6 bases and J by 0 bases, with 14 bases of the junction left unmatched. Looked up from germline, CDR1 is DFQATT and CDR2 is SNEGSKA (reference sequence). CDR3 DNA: TGCAGTGCCCCGGGACAGGGGCCTAAATATGGCTCCTACGAGCAGTACTTC. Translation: CSAPGQGPKYGSYEQYF.

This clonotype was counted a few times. CDR3 in DNA: TGTGCCAGCCGGGACAGGGCAATCCCCGAGCAGTACTTC. Encoded protein: CASRDRAIPEQYF. The V and J genes are TRBV2 and TRBJ2-5, with 9 bases aligning to TRBD1. The assigned J gene may be wrong: the sequence end matches TRBJ2-7 better. Germline V gives CDR1 SNHLY, CDR2 FYNNEI. The CDR3 has 13 residues.

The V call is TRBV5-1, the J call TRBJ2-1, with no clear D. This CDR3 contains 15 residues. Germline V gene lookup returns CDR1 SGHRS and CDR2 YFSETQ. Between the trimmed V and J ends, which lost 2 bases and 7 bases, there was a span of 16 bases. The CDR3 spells CASSFMSLEVNEQFF. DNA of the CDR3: TGCGCCAGCAGCTTTATGAGTCTAGAGGTGAATGAGCAGTTCTTC.

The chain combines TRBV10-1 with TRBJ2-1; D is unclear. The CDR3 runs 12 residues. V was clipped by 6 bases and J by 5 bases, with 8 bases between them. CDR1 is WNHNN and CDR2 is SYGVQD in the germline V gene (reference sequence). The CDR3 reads CASRGPDNEQFF. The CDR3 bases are TGCGCCAGCAGAGGGCCGGACAATGAGCAGTTCTTC.

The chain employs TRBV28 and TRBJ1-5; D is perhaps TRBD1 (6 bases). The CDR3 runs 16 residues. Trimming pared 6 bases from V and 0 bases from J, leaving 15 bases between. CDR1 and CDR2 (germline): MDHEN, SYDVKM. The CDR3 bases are TGTGCCAGCAGCCGAGGACAGTTCTATAGCAATCAGCCCCAGCATTTT. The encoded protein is CASSRGQFYSNQPQHF.

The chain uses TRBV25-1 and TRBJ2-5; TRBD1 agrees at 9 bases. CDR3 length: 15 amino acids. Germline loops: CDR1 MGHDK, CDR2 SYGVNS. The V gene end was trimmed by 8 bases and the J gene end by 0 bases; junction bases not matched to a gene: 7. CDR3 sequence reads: CASRPGTGYQETQYF. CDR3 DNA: TGTGCCAGCCGTCCCGGGACAGGGTACCAAGAGACCCAGTACTTC.

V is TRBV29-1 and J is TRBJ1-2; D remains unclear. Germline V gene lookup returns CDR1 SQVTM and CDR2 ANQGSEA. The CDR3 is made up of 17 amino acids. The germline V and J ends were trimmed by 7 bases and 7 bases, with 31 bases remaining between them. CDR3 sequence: CSAKAERVYPLQSGYTF. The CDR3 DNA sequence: TGCAGCGCGAAGGCTGAAAGGGTCTATCCCTTACAAAGTGGCTACACCTTC.

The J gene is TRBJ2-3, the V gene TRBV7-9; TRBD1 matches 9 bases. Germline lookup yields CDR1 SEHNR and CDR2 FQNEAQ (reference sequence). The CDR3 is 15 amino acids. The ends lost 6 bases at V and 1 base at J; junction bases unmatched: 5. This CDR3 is CASRSGDRGTDTQYF. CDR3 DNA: TGTGCCAGCAGGTCGGGGGACAGGGGCACAGATACGCAGTATTTT.

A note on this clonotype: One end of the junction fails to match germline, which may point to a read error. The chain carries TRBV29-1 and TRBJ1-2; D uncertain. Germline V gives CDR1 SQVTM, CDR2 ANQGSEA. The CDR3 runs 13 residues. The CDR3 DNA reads TGCAGCGCCTTAGAGGTGGGGAACTATGGCCACACCTTC. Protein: CSALEVGNYGHTF.

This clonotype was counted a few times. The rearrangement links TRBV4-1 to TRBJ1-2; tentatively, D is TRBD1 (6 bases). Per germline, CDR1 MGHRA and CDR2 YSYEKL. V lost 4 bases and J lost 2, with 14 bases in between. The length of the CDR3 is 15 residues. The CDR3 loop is CASSLASGQNYGYTF. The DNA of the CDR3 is TGCGCCAGCAGCCTAGCTAGCGGACAGAACTATGGCTACACCTTC.

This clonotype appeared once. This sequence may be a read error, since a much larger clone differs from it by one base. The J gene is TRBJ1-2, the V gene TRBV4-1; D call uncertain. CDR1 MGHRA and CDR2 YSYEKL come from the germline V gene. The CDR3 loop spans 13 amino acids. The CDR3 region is CSSSQERRRGYTF. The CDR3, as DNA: TGCTCCAGCAGCCAAGAACGAAGGCGCGGCTACACCTTC.

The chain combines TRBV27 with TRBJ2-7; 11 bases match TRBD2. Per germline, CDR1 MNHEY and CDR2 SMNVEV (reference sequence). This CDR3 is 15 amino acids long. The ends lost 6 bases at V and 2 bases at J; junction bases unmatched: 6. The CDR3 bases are TGTGCCAGCAGATTAGCGGGAGGGGGCCCCTACGAGCAGTACTTC. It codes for CASRLAGGGPYEQYF.

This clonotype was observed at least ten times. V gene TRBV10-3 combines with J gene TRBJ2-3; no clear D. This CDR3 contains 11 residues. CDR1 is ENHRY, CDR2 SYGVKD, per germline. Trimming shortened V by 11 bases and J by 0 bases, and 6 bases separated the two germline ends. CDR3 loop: CAALSTDTQYF. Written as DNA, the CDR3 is TGTGCCGCACTTAGCACAGATACGCAGTATTTT.